This T cell receptor (beta chain) derives from a study of blood T cell repertoires in COVID-19. Using immunoSEQ multiplex PCR, the repertoire was profiled, and TCRdb retains in-frame clones only, with some absent. Among more than 150,000 clones listed, approximately 83% were seen once. The participants were between roughly 18 and 100 years old and came from 24 US areas. This CDR3 spans 15 amino acids. Germline loops: CDR1 LGHDT, CDR2 YNNKEL (reference sequence). V was clipped by 0 bases and J by 8 bases, with 14 bases between them. This receptor was identified in an older woman who had recovered from COVID-19. The chain is built from TRBV3-1 (or the pseudogene TRBV3-2) and TRBJ1-5, with D uncertain. The sample was PBMCs or T cells enriched from blood (not recorded which). The CDR3 coding sequence is TGTGCCAGCAGCCAAGAGCCCAGCCCTCGGGAGCCCCAGCATTTT. Translating gives CASSQEPSPREPQHF.